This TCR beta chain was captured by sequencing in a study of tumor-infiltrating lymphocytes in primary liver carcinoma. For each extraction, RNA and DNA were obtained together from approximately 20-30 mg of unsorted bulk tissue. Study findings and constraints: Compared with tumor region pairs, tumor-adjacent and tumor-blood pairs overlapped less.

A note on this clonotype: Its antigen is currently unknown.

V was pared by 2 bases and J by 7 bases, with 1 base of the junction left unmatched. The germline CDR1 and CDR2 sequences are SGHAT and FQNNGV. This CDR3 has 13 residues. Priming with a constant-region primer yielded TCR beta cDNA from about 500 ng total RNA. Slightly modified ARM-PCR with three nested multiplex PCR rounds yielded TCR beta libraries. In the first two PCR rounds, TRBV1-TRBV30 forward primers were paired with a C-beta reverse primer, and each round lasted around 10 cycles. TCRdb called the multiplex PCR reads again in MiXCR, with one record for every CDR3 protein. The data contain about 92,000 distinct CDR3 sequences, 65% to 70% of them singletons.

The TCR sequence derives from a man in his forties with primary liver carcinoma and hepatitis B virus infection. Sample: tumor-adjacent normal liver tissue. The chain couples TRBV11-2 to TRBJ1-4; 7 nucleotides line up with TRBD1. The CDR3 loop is CASSLPGGEKLFF. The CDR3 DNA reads TGTGCCAGCAGCTTACCAGGGGGTGAAAAACTGTTTTTT.